This T cell receptor beta chain was documented in a study of T cells in women clearing cervical HPV infection. Study summary: Case blood drawn at lesion detection; control blood after infection cleared. Findings and caveats of the study: CIN3+ cases had significantly higher TCR repertoire richness than controls, but evenness did not differ. Each sample's T-cell count was unknown, possibly confounding richness.

Of note for this clone: No antigen is known for it.

TCR beta CDR3 amplified by multiplex PCR from approximately 1,100 ng genomic DNA. Profiled with immunoSEQ multiplex PCR; TCRdb holds only in-frame clones, not every one. The listing records 20,000 to 25,000 clones. The sequence derives from a woman between 18 and 75 years old with a cervical HPV16 infection that either progressed to CIN3+ or cleared (not recorded which). The sample comprised blood buffy coat.

CDR3 in amino acids: CASSQEYTQYF. The CDR3 bases that were read are TGTGCCAGCAGCCAAGAGTATACC. This chain connects TRBV14 to TRBJ2-5; no firm D call. The read falls 3 residues short of the CDR3 end, and the missing part is taken from the germline J gene. The CDR3 has 11 amino acids. Germline V lookup: CDR1 SGHDN, CDR2 FVKESK. The whole variable domain, remainder taken from reference TRBV14 and TRBJ2-5, is EAGVTQFPSHSVIEKGQTVTLRCDPISGHDNLYWYRRVMGKEIKFLLHFVKESKQDESGMPNNRFLAERTGGTYSTLKVQPAELEDSGVYFCASSQEYTQYFGPGTRLLVL.